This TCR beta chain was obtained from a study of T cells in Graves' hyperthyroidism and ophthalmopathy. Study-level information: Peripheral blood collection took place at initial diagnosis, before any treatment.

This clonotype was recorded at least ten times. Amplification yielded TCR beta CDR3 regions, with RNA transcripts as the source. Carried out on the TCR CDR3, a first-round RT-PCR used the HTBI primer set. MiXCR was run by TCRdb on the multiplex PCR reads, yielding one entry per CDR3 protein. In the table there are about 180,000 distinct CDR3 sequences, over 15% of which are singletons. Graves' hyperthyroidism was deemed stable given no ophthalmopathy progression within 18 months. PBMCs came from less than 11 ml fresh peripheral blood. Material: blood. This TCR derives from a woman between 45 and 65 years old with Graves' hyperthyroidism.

This chain's CDR3 is CASGFGQPYGYTF. Here the CDR3 DNA reads TGTGCTAGTGGTTTTGGACAGCCGTATGGCTACACCTTC. The chain couples TRBV12-5 to TRBJ1-2, with D perhaps matching TRBD1 (6 bases). The germline CDR1 and CDR2 sequences are LGHNT and FRNRAP. The germline V and J ends were trimmed by 3 bases and 5 bases, with 10 bases remaining between them. CDR3 size: 13 residues.